This T cell receptor (beta chain) was identified in a study of T cell changes during pregnancy in multiple sclerosis. Germline loops: CDR1 SGHVS, CDR2 FQNEAQ. CDR3 size: 16 residues. With V trimmed by 5 bases and J by 7 bases, 15 bases remained unmatched. This clone was seen a single time. Produced via immunoSEQ multiplex PCR; TCRdb's table is partial and in-frame only. The repertoire consists of 65,000 to 75,000 clones, with roughly nine tenths occurring once and the leading ten covering approximately 1.4%. This chain joins TRBV7-8 and TRBJ2-7; 9 bases match TRBD1. This receptor was identified in a female donor with multiple sclerosis, enrolled in a pregnancy study. Sequenced here: peripheral blood, sampled in the second trimester of pregnancy. CDR3 in DNA: TGTGCCAGCAGCGCAACAGAATCAACAGGGGGCAGGGAGCAGTACTTC. Translating gives CASSATESTGGREQYF.